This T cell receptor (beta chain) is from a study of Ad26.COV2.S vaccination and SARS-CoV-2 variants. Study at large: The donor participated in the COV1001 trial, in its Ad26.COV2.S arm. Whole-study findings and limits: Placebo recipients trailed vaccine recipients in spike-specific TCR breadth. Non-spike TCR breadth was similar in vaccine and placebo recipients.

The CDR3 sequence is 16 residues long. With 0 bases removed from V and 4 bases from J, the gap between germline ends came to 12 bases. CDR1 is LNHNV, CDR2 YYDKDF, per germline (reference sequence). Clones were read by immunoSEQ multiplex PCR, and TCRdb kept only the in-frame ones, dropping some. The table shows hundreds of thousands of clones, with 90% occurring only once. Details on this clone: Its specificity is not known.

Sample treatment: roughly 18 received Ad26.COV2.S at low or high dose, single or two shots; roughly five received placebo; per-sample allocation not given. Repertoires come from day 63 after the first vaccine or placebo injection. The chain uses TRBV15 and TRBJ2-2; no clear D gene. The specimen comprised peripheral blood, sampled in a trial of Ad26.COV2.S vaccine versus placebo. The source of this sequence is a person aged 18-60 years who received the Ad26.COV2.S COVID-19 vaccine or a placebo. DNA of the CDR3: TGTGCCACCAGCAGAGATCCTGGCTATAGCACCGGGGAGCTGTTTTTT. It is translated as CATSRDPGYSTGELFF.